Following are 26 T cell receptor beta chains from one sample sequenced in a study of early T cells in non-severe SARS-CoV-2 infection. One entry per CDR3 protein results from TCRdb running MiXCR on the 5' RACE reads. The data show approximately 79,000 distinct CDR3 sequences, approximately 13% seen once. What was sequenced was whole blood. Receptors were obtained from an adult who was a healthcare worker with PCR-confirmed SARS-CoV-2 infection or an uninfected control (not recorded which).

This clonotype was picked up a small number of times. This chain links TRBV29-1 with TRBJ1-1; D uncertain. CDR1 is SQVTM and CDR2 is ANQGSEA in the germline V gene. The CDR3 consists of 11 residues. Trimming cost V 5 bases and J 3 bases, with 7 bases left between them. The CDR3 DNA is TGCAGCGTTCGTCGTTACACTGAAGCTTTCTTT. Translated: CSVRRYTEAFF.

The chain uses TRBV7-9 and TRBJ2-1; D is unclear. From germline, CDR1 is SEHNR and CDR2 FQNEAQ (reference sequence). V gave up 2 bases and J gave up 4 bases, with 6 bases separating them. CDR3 size: 13 residues. The CDR3 region is CASSLLQYNEQFF. Here the CDR3 DNA reads TGTGCCAGCAGCTTATTACAGTACAATGAGCAGTTCTTC.

This clonotype was counted ten times or more. The chain combines TRBV2 with TRBJ2-3; D perhaps matches TRBD1 (6 bases). V was shortened by 9 bases and J by 2 bases, with 12 bases between the two germline ends. Germline V lookup: CDR1 SNHLY, CDR2 FYNNEI. The CDR3 sequence is 13 residues long. For the CDR3, the DNA is TGTGCCAGACACAGGGAAATCACAGATACGCAGTATTTT. Its translation is CARHREITDTQYF.

The chain links TRBV7-2 to TRBJ2-3; TRBD2 aligns across 8 bases. Germline CDR1 reads SGHTA; CDR2 reads FQGNSA. Trimming cost V 5 bases and J 3 bases; bases outside gene matches: 7. CDR3 length equals 15 residues. The CDR3 coding sequence is TGTGCCAGCAGCCCACGACTAGCGAGTACAGATACGCAGTATTTT. Encoded protein: CASSPRLASTDTQYF.

There are a few counts of this clonotype. The genes are TRBV2 and TRBJ2-7; the match to TRBD2 covers 7 bases. CDR3 length equals 12 residues. Germline trimming cut 7 bases from V and 3 bases from J; bases unmatched to any gene: 3. Germline V gene sequence: CDR1 SNHLY, CDR2 FYNNEI. CDR3 nucleotides: TGTGCCAGCAAAACGGGAGGCTACGAGCAGTACTTC. Translated: CASKTGGYEQYF.

Note on this clonotype: A read error may be the cause here, since a much bigger clone is one base away. This rearrangement joins TRBV2 to TRBJ1-1; D is unresolved. The CDR3 consists of 14 residues. From germline, CDR1 is SNHLY and CDR2 FYNNEI. CDR3 coding DNA: TGTGTCAGCAGCGCTACCCGCATGAACACTGAAGCTTTCTTT. Encoded protein: CVSSATRMNTEAFF.

In its sample, this clonotype was seen many times. The rearrangement uses TRBV7-2 and TRBJ1-5; tentatively, D is TRBD1 (5 bases). Germline V lookup: CDR1 SGHTA, CDR2 FQGNSA. The CDR3 runs to 15 residues. Trimming removed 0 bases from V and 4 bases from J, with 10 bases in between. The CDR3 DNA is TGTGCCAGCAGCTTAGCAGGGGTTGGGAATCAGCCCCAGCATTTT. It encodes CASSLAGVGNQPQHF.

This chain joins TRBV6-5 and TRBJ2-1, with D possibly matching TRBD1 (6 bases). Germline V lookup: CDR1 MNHEY, CDR2 SVGAGI. CDR3 size: 14 residues. The ends were cut back, 6 bases at V and 6 bases at J, with 15 bases in the middle. The CDR3 loop is CASRQRTAVNEQFF. The CDR3 DNA reads TGTGCCAGCAGGCAAAGGACAGCAGTCAATGAGCAGTTCTTC.

This clonotype has a count of ten or more. The chain uses TRBV15 and TRBJ1-5, with D perhaps matching TRBD1 (6 bases). The CDR3 contains 17 residues. Germline V gene sequence: CDR1 LNHNV, CDR2 YYDKDF (reference sequence). Trimming pared 0 bases from V and 2 bases from J, leaving 14 bases between. This chain's CDR3 is CATSRDRRGKGNQPQHF. The CDR3 nucleotides are TGTGCCACCAGCAGAGATCGTAGGGGGAAAGGCAATCAGCCCCAGCATTTT.

This clonotype has at least ten counts. CDR3 nucleotides: TGTGCCAGCAGTCCCCAAAAAGGGTCCAATCAGCCCCAGCATTTT. It yields the protein CASSPQKGSNQPQHF. The chain employs TRBV6-5 and TRBJ1-5; no clear D. CDR3 length: 15 residues. Trimming pared 5 bases from V and 3 bases from J, leaving 14 bases between. CDR1 and CDR2 (germline): MNHEY, SVGAGI.

This clonotype was detected only a few times. The chain is built from TRBV7-9 and TRBJ2-7, with D tentatively TRBD1 (5 bases). V lost 0 bases to trimming and J lost 7 bases, with 13 bases between them. CDR1 and CDR2 (germline): SEHNR, FQNEAQ (reference sequence). The CDR3 is 14 residues long. The CDR3 protein is CASSLAGRVVEQYF. DNA for the CDR3: TGTGCCAGCAGCTTAGCCGGCAGGGTCGTGGAGCAGTACTTC.

In this sample, this clonotype turned up a few times. The rearrangement joins TRBV29-1 to TRBJ1-1; 8 bases align to TRBD1. CDR1 SQVTM and CDR2 ANQGSEA come from the germline V gene. Trimming cost V 6 bases and J 3 bases; bases outside gene matches: 6. This CDR3 comprises 13 residues. CDR3 DNA sequence: TGCAGCGTGGCGCAGGGGGCGGACACTGAAGCTTTCTTT. It specifies CSVAQGADTEAFF.

The chain couples TRBV6-1 to TRBJ1-2; TRBD1 is a possible D gene (6 bases). The CDR3 covers 15 residues. V shed 5 bases and J shed 5 bases, with 18 bases lying between them. Per the germline V gene, CDR1 is MNHNS and CDR2 is SASEGT. CDR3 nucleotide sequence: TGTGCCAGCAGTTCCTATCTAGACAGGAATTATGGCTACACCTTC. This codes for CASSSYLDRNYGYTF.

The chain is built from TRBV28 and TRBJ1-2; 10 bases line up with TRBD1. V shed 6 bases, J shed 5 bases, and the junction held 6 bases outside the gene matches. Germline V lookup: CDR1 MDHEN, CDR2 SYDVKM. The CDR3 is 14 residues long. In nucleotides, the CDR3 is TGTGCCAGCAGGACAGGGGGCAGGGGATATGGCTACACCTTC. This translates into CASRTGGRGYGYTF.

V and J are TRBV28 and TRBJ2-3; no definite D call. This CDR3 is built from 10 residues. Germline CDR1 and CDR2: MDHEN and SYDVKM. Trimming pared 8 bases from V and 9 bases from J, leaving 9 bases between. The CDR3 bases are TGTGCCAGCGGCCGAGAAACGCAGTATTTT. This encodes CASGRETQYF.

The J gene is TRBJ2-1, the V gene TRBV6-5; TRBD2 is a possible D gene (5 bases). Germline assignment: CDR1 MNHEY and CDR2 SVGAGI. The CDR3 totals 13 residues. V was trimmed by 4 bases and J by 7 bases, leaving 11 bases between them. The CDR3 loop is CASSSPAGNEQFF. CDR3 nucleotides: TGTGCCAGCAGTTCCCCGGCGGGTAATGAGCAGTTCTTC.

The chain has TRBV7-2 and TRBJ2-7, with TRBD1 matching 8 bases. J was trimmed by 8 bases and V by 3 bases; bases with no gene match: 6. This CDR3 has 13 amino acids. Germline-derived CDR1 and CDR2 are SGHTA and FQGNSA. The CDR3 bases are TGTGCCAGCAGCTTCGACAGGGGAGATAAGCAGTACTTC. Translation: CASSFDRGDKQYF. The variable domain in full, completed from reference TRBV7-2 and TRBJ2-7, reads GAGVSQSPSNKVTEKGKDVELRCDPISGHTALYWYRQSLGQGLEFLIYFQGNSAPDKSGLPSDRFSAERTGGSVSTLTIQRTQQEDSAVYLCASSFDRGDKQYFGPGTRLTVT.

This clonotype was recorded a few times. This chain links TRBV5-1 with TRBJ2-3, with D hard to call. Germline V gives CDR1 SGHRS, CDR2 YFSETQ. Trimming stripped 5 bases from V and 3 bases from J, with 13 bases between. The CDR3 contains 14 residues. The CDR3 coding sequence is TGCGCCAGCAGTTCTGACGCGAGTACAGATACGCAGTATTTT. Residues: CASSSDASTDTQYF.

The rearrangement uses TRBV12-3 or TRBV12-4 and TRBJ1-4; D is uncertain. This CDR3 comprises 14 residues. Deletions cut 2 bases from V and 8 bases from J, with 12 bases between. The CDR3 loop is CASSLSQTREKLFF. The CDR3 DNA sequence: TGTGCCAGCAGTTTAAGCCAGACACGAGAAAAACTGTTTTTT.

As for this clonotype: This may stem from a read error, because a much larger clone lies one nucleotide away. V usage is TRBV3-1 and J usage is TRBJ1-1; perhaps TRBD1 as D (5 bases). Looked up from germline, CDR1 is LGHDT and CDR2 is YNNKEL (reference sequence). CDR3 length equals 12 residues. DNA of the CDR3: TGTGCCAGCAGCAAAGAAGGGGCTGAAGCTTTCTTT. Protein: CASSKEGAEAFF.

This clonotype was detected only a few times. The rearrangement joins TRBV4-1 to TRBJ2-1; D is possibly TRBD1 or TRBD2 (5 bases each). Trimming removed 4 bases at V and 8 bases at J, with 12 bases between. The CDR3 contains 13 residues. Germline V gene lookup returns CDR1 MGHRA and CDR2 YSYEKL. CDR3 nucleotides: TGCGCCAGCAGCCTAATGGGGGTCGATGAGCAGTTCTTC. It yields the protein CASSLMGVDEQFF.

This chain joins TRBV29-1 and TRBJ2-3; 13 bases map to TRBD2. Germline-derived CDR1 and CDR2 are SQVTM and ANQGSEA. V was clipped by 6 bases and J by 0 bases; unmatched bases: 6. The CDR3 is made up of 16 amino acids. In nucleotides, the CDR3 is TGCAGCGTCCTGGGACTAGCGGGGAAAAGCACAGATACGCAGTATTTT. This translates into CSVLGLAGKSTDTQYF.

This chain links TRBV28 with TRBJ2-7; D call uncertain. Germline assignment: CDR1 MDHEN and CDR2 SYDVKM. There are 12 residues in the CDR3. V was shortened by 3 bases and J by 4 bases, with 7 bases between the two germline ends. CDR3 DNA sequence: TGTGCCAGCAGTTTTACAGAGTACGAGCAGTACTTC. Protein: CASSFTEYEQYF.

Ten or more counts support this clonotype. The CDR3 is CSASSPGQGASSYNSPLHF. The CDR3 DNA follows: TGCAGTGCTAGCAGCCCAGGACAGGGGGCAAGCTCCTATAATTCACCCCTCCACTTT. V gene TRBV20-1 combines with J gene TRBJ1-6; 11 bases map to TRBD1. The CDR3 contains 19 residues. CDR1 is DFQATT and CDR2 is SNEGSKA in the germline V gene (reference sequence). V lost 3 bases and J lost 0; bases outside the gene matches: 10.

This clonotype has at least ten counts. The V gene is TRBV4-2, the J gene TRBJ2-1; TRBD2 agrees at 13 bases. The trim removed 0 bases at V and 6 bases at J, leaving 2 bases unmatched. Looked up from germline, CDR1 is LGHNA and CDR2 is YNFKEQ. The CDR3 length is 16 residues. CDR3 loop: CASSQDWTSGSNEQFF. The CDR3 DNA sequence: TGTGCCAGCAGCCAAGACTGGACTAGCGGGAGCAATGAGCAGTTCTTC.

In its sample, this clonotype was seen a few times. The chain links TRBV28 to TRBJ2-7; tentatively, D is TRBD1 or TRBD2 (5 bases each). From germline, CDR1 is MDHEN and CDR2 SYDVKM. The CDR3 is 12 residues long. With 7 bases removed from V and 5 bases from J, the gap between germline ends came to 12 bases. The CDR3: CASNERDHEQYF. The CDR3 DNA reads as TGTGCCAGCAATGAACGGGACCACGAGCAGTACTTC.